This T cell receptor beta chain was identified during a study of cytomegalovirus exposure and HLA in healthy donors. Study observations and caveats: The authors enumerated around 150 TCR beta chains as linked to cytomegalovirus.

Regarding this clone: Its antigen remains unidentified.

The repertoire was sequenced with immunoSEQ multiplex PCR; TCRdb's copy has only in-frame clones and lacks some. This sample has around 66,000 clones; 95% to 98% occur once, and the top ten carry around 1.6%. CDR1 and CDR2 (germline): MDHEN, SYDVKM. Trimming stripped 8 bases from V and 8 bases from J, with 7 bases between. This CDR3 comprises 10 residues. While the first cohort had 600 to 800 subjects, the donors belonged to the separate validation cohort of roughly 130 subjects. The rearrangement links TRBV28 to TRBJ2-1, with D possibly being TRBD1 (5 bases). The receptor's source is a woman aged 18-29 years in good health and CMV-seropositive. Material: PBMCs. The CDR3 loop reads CASVGHEQFF. In DNA form, the CDR3 reads TGTGCCAGCGTGGGGCATGAGCAGTTCTTC.